What follows is one T cell receptor beta chain and its context. What it binds is unknown. In germline, CDR1 is MNHEY, CDR2 SVGAGI. The CDR3 covers 14 residues. Losses at the gene ends were 5 bases for V and 8 bases for J; bases not matched to a gene: 5. Sequencing libraries made from TCR beta cDNA carried unique molecular identifiers. TCRdb passed the PCR reads through MiXCR, listing each CDR3 protein once. The sample records over 700,000 distinct CDR3 sequences, 25% to 30% being singletons. These data come from a study of post-analysis software for immune sequencing data. In the study overall: The disease courses covered relapsing-remitting, secondary progressive and progressive-relapsing multiple sclerosis. General study results and limits: Controls' normalized Chao1 diversity significantly exceeded that of multiple sclerosis patients. The five TRBV segments detected at higher frequency in patients than in controls included TRBV5-6, TRBV5-1 and TRBV20-1. Under the F measure, samples that were prepared in one batch clustered strongly together.

This sequence was found in a girl between 10 and 17 years old with multiple sclerosis. The V and J genes are TRBV6-5 and TRBJ1-6; 8 positions agree with TRBD1. Sequenced sample: blood. The CDR3 nucleotides read TGTGCCAGCAGTGCCGGGACAGGACATTCACCCCTCCACTTT. This gives the protein CASSAGTGHSPLHF.